This T cell receptor beta chain is from a study of blood T cell repertoires in COVID-19. Sequenced by immunoSEQ multiplex PCR; TCRdb stores in-frame clones only, minus some. The sample carries about 200,000 clones, approximately 87% recorded once. V lost 1 base and J lost 9, with 10 bases in between. Germline CDR1 reads LGHDT; CDR2 reads YNNKEL (reference sequence). The CDR3 contains 14 residues. The sample holds a few counts of this clone. Sequencing was performed on peripheral blood. The source is a woman in her 70s with acute or convalescent COVID-19. The chain combines TRBV3-1 (or the pseudogene TRBV3-2) with TRBJ1-6, with a tentative D call TRBD1 (5 bases). Here the CDR3 reads CASSQAVQGSPLHF. In nucleotides, the CDR3 is TGTGCCAGCAGCCAAGCCGTCCAGGGTTCACCCCTCCACTTT.